A single sample gave rise to the 24 T cell receptor beta chains below, sequenced in a study of tumor and adjacent non-tumor tissue in lung cancer. This sample's RNA came from whole unsorted tissue. Distant lung tissue was collected more than 3 cm away from the tumor edge. TCRbeta libraries were built with three rounds of nested PCR, modified from ARM-PCR. TCRdb called the multiplex PCR reads again in MiXCR, with one record for every CDR3 protein. Here the sample spans tens of thousands of distinct CDR3 sequences, about 63% being singletons. The specimen was distant non-tumor lung tissue. Receptor source: a man between 65 and 79 years old with non-small cell lung cancer.

Comments on this clonotype: Germline and junction disagree at one end, which may indicate a read error. This sequence joins TRBV11-2 and TRBJ2-5; D is undetermined. The CDR3 runs to 13 residues. Germline CDR1 and CDR2: SGHAT and FQNNGV. In DNA form, the CDR3 reads TGTGCCAGCAGCTCGGAGCCTTCGAAGACCCGGTACTTC. Translated, it gives CASSSEPSKTRYF.

About this clonotype itself: This may be a read error: a much more frequent sequence differs by one nucleotide. This rearrangement joins TRBV12-3 or TRBV12-4 to TRBJ1-5; no clear D. The CDR3 consists of 13 residues. This chain's CDR3 is CAISKQLSQPQHF. The CDR3, as DNA: TGTGCCATCAGTAAACAGCTAAGTCAGCCCCAGCATTTT.

Of note for this clonotype: Given the absence of the conserved phenylalanine or tryptophan at the CDR3 end, a read error is likely. The gene calls are TRBV4-1 and TRBJ2-5; TRBD2 matches 14 bases. The CDR3 consists of 15 residues. V was clipped by 7 bases and J by 5 bases; unmatched bases: 6. Germline-derived CDR1 and CDR2 are MGHRA and YSYEKL. CDR3: CASNQRTSGRETQYL. The CDR3 DNA is TGCGCCAGCAACCAGCGGACTAGCGGGAGGGAGACCCAGTACCTC.

This clonotype turned up a few times. Its ends do not fully match the called genes, so a read error is possible. V is TRBV5-6 and J is TRBJ1-2, with a possible D match to TRBD1 (6 bases). The CDR3 totals 12 residues. Germline CDR1 SGHDT, CDR2 YYEEEE. CDR3 bases: TGTGCCAACAGCTTTGATTATGGAAACAGGGAATTC. Protein product: CANSFDYGNREF.

With regard to this clonotype: Possible read error: a much larger clone is one base away. This chain links TRBV5-4 with TRBJ2-1, with 7 bases lining up with TRBD2. Germline V gene sequence: CDR1 SGHNT, CDR2 YYREEE (reference sequence). The CDR3 covers 14 residues. Losses at the gene ends were 2 bases for V and 6 bases for J; bases not matched to a gene: 5. The CDR3 bases are TGTGCCAGCAGCTTACTAGCGTGCGGCAATGAGCAGTTCTTC. It specifies CASSLLACGNEQFF.

The chain joins TRBV11-2 to TRBJ1-6; 8 positions match TRBD1. Germline V lookup: CDR1 SGHAT, CDR2 FQNNGV. Trimming cost V 11 bases and J 13 bases; bases outside gene matches: 34. CDR3 length equals 20 residues. CDR3 sequence reads: CACSLRKNFQGALGSWPLHF. DNA for the CDR3: TGTGCCTGTAGCCTAAGAAAAAATTTCCAGGGGGCCCTCGGTAGTTGGCCCCTCCACTTT. The full variable domain, rest sourced from reference TRBV11-2 and TRBJ1-6, is EAGVAQSPRYKIIEKRQSVAFWCNPISGHATLYWYQQILGQGPKLLIQFQNNGVVDDSQLPKDRFSAERLKGVDSTLKIQPAKLEDSAVYLCACSLRKNFQGALGSWPLHFGNGTRLTVT.

On this clonotype: The junction shows a germline mismatch at one end, possibly a read error. The chain employs TRBV12-3 or TRBV12-4 and TRBJ2-5; 13 positions agree with TRBD2. This CDR3 is 18 amino acids long. The CDR3 here is CTSSLRLAGGRLQETQYF. CDR3 sequence (DNA): TGTACCAGCAGTTTAAGACTAGCGGGGGGCCGCCTCCAAGAGACCCAGTACTTC.

There are a few counts of this clonotype. The junction departs from the called germline gene at one end, perhaps through a read error. V gene TRBV6-6 combines with J gene TRBJ2-5, with a possible D match to TRBD1 (5 bases). The germline V gene encodes CDR1 MNHNY and CDR2 SVGAGI (reference sequence). CDR3 length: 14 residues. CDR3: CASRYPGEQETQYF. The DNA of the CDR3 is TGTGCTAGCAGGTACCCTGGAGAACAGGAGACCCAGTATTTC.

There are many counts of this clonotype. This chain connects TRBV28 to TRBJ1-6; D possibly corresponds to TRBD1 (5 bases). CDR1 and CDR2 from the germline V gene are MDHEN and SYDVKM. CDR3 length equals 13 residues. V dropped 8 bases and J dropped 10 bases, with 15 bases sitting between them. The DNA for the CDR3 is TGTGCCAGCGCCCCAACCAGGGTGTCACCCCTCCACTTT. Its translation is CASAPTRVSPLHF. Together with reference TRBV28 and TRBJ1-6, the CDR3 gives the full variable domain: DVKVTQSSRYLVKRTGEKVFLECVQDMDHENMFWYRQDPGLGLRLIYFSYDVKMKEKGDIPEGYSVSREKKERFSLILESASTNQTSMYLCASAPTRVSPLHFGNGTRLTVT.

This clonotype has just one count. Given a much more abundant clone one base away, this may be a read error. The gene calls are TRBV29-1 and TRBJ2-1, with D possibly being TRBD1 (5 bases). Germline CDR1 and CDR2: SQVTM and ANQGSEA. CDR3 length: 14 residues. Trimming removed 5 bases from V and 6 bases from J, with 17 bases in between. The CDR3 loop reads CSVLSDNGPNEQFF. Here the CDR3 DNA reads TGCAGCGTTCTATCGGACAATGGGCCCAATGAGCAGTTCTTC.

The genes are TRBV20-1 and TRBJ2-2; D might be TRBD1 (6 bases). This CDR3 is 14 amino acids long. CDR1 is DFQATT, CDR2 SNEGSKA, per germline (reference sequence). V lost 5 bases to trimming and J lost 2 bases, with 12 bases between them. Here the CDR3 reads CSAHGQTNTGELFF. CDR3 sequence (DNA): TGCAGTGCTCACGGACAGACCAACACCGGGGAGCTGTTTTTT.

The chain carries TRBV25-1 and TRBJ2-5; TRBD1 might be the D (6 bases). The V gene's germline CDR1 is MGHDK and CDR2 SYGVNS. The CDR3 length is 11 residues. V lost 11 bases and J 7 bases, leaving 14 bases between the germline ends. The CDR3 region has the DNA TGTGCCGTGACAGGCGGAGGGACCCAGTACTTC. Its translation: CAVTGGGTQYF.

This clonotype was counted a single time. The chain is built from TRBV20-1 and TRBJ1-2; D is unresolved. CDR3 length: 13 amino acids. Per the germline V gene, CDR1 is DFQATT and CDR2 is SNEGSKA (reference sequence). Trimming cost V 0 bases and J 3 bases, with 8 bases left between them. The chain's CDR3 is CSARDWVDYGYTF. The CDR3, as DNA: TGCAGTGCTAGAGATTGGGTTGACTATGGCTACACCTTC.

Notes on this clonotype: A much larger clone is a single base away; this may be a read error. The rearrangement uses TRBV20-1 and TRBJ2-1, with 7 positions matching TRBD2. V trimming: 8 bases; J trimming: 3 bases; junction bases outside the gene matches: 10. This CDR3 is 14 amino acids long. Germline V gives CDR1 DFQATT, CDR2 SNEGSKA (reference sequence). The CDR3 DNA follows: TGCAGTCCTCCCAAGCGGGGTGACTACAATGAGCAGTTCTTC. Its protein is CSPPKRGDYNEQFF.

This clonotype was observed a handful of times. Because the CDR3's place on the DNA is in doubt, the DNA is left out and the CDR3 is given as listed by TCRdb. The chain is built from TRBV11-2 and TRBJ2-2; whether TRBD1, the table's D call, matches the DNA was not checked. Germline values: CDR1 SGHAT, CDR2 FQNNGV. With termini counted, the CDR3 has 15 amino acids. The CDR3 loop is CASGLVGQGAGEPFF.

As concerns this clonotype: The junction differs from germline at one of its ends, possibly a read error. The rearrangement links TRBV11-2 to TRBJ2-2; D gene uncertain. The germline gives CDR1 SGHAT, CDR2 FQNNGV. There are 15 residues in the CDR3. CDR3 residues: CASNLVDRVTGELFF. As DNA, the CDR3 is TGTGCCAGCAACTTAGTGGATAGGGTCACCGGGGAGCTGTTTTTT.

The chain uses TRBV4-1 and TRBJ1-4; D possibly corresponds to TRBD1 (5 bases). This CDR3 contains 15 residues. V was pared by 0 bases and J by 5 bases, with 10 bases between. Germline loops: CDR1 MGHRA, CDR2 YSYEKL. The CDR3 here is CASSQDTGTNEKLFF. The CDR3 coding sequence is TGCGCCAGCAGCCAAGATACCGGGACCAATGAAAAACTGTTTTTT.

The rearrangement links TRBV2 to TRBJ2-7, with unresolved D. The CDR3 loop spans 15 amino acids. Trimming took off 11 bases at V and 5 bases at J, with 25 bases between the two ends. Germline values: CDR1 SNHLY, CDR2 FYNNEI. The chain's CDR3 is CAFTWDKGKGNEQYF. The CDR3 nucleotides are TGTGCCTTCACCTGGGATAAAGGAAAGGGTAACGAGCAGTACTTC.

There are many counts of this clonotype. V is TRBV4-1 and J is TRBJ2-2; the D gene could be TRBD1 or TRBD2 (5 bases each). Deletions cut 3 bases from V and 4 bases from J, with 18 bases between. This CDR3 spans 17 amino acids. From germline, CDR1 is MGHRA and CDR2 YSYEKL. CDR3 coding DNA: TGCGCCAGCAGCCAGATACCGCCGGGACCCCGCACCGGGGAGCTGTTTTTT. This gives the protein CASSQIPPGPRTGELFF.

The DNA for the CDR3 is TGCGCCAGCAGCTTCGGGACGGGGTCAGGCGAGCAGTACTTC. As protein: CASSFGTGSGEQYF. The rearrangement uses TRBV5-1 and TRBJ2-7; D is possibly TRBD1 or TRBD2 (5 bases each). The CDR3 length is 14 residues. Germline-derived CDR1 and CDR2 are SGHRS and YFSETQ. Trimming took 2 bases from V and 6 from J, leaving 15 bases between them.

The sample holds many counts of this clonotype. The chain links TRBV29-1 to TRBJ1-3; D not resolved. CDR1 SQVTM and CDR2 ANQGSEA come from the germline V gene. This CDR3 spans 13 amino acids. V was cut by 3 bases and J by 4 bases, with 10 bases left in between. The CDR3 DNA sequence: TGCAGCGTTGATTCCGAGGGCGGAAACACCATATATTTT. This gives the protein CSVDSEGGNTIYF.

Concerning this clonotype itself: Its ends do not fully match the called genes, so a read error is possible. This chain joins TRBV28 and TRBJ2-7; D is possibly TRBD1 (6 bases). This CDR3 has 14 residues. Germline values: CDR1 MDHEN, CDR2 SYDVKM. The CDR3, as DNA: TGTTCCAGGAGCACAGGGCAGATTAACTACGAGCAGTACTTC. This sequence encodes CSRSTGQINYEQYF.

The chain employs TRBV2 and TRBJ1-5; TRBD1 aligns across 8 bases. CDR1 and CDR2 (germline): SNHLY, FYNNEI. The J segment lost 0 bases and the V segment lost 5 bases, leaving 9 bases of the junction unmatched. The length of the CDR3 is 17 residues. The CDR3: CASSLTGTGLSNQPQHF. The CDR3 DNA reads as TGTGCCAGCAGTTTGACTGGGACAGGTCTTAGCAATCAGCCCCAGCATTTT.

As concerns this clonotype: Since no conserved phenylalanine or tryptophan closes the CDR3, a read error is the likely cause. The DNA is left out, because the CDR3 cannot be placed on it with certainty; the CDR3 is given as TCRdb lists it. V usage is TRBV24-1 and J usage is TRBJ2-5; the listed D gene, TRBD1, was not tested against the DNA. CDR1 is KGHDR, CDR2 SFDVKD, per germline. The CDR3 spans 16 residues, counting both ends. CDR3 protein: CTTSDPRQVRRETLYL.